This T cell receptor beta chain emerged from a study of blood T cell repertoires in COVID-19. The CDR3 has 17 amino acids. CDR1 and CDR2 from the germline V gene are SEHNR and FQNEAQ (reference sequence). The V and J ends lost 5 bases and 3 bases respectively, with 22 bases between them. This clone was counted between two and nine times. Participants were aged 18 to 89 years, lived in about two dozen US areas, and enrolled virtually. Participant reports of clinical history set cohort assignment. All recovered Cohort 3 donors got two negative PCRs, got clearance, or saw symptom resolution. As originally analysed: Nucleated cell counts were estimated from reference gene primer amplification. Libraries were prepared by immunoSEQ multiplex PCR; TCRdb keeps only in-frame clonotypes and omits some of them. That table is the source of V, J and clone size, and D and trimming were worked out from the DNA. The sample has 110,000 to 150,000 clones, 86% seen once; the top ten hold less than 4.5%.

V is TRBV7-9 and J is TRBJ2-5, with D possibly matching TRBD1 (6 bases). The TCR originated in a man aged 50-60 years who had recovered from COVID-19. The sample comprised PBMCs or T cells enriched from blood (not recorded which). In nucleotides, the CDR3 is TGTGCCAGCAGCAATAGCATCACGGTTTCAGGGGAAGAGACCCAGTACTTC. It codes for CASSNSITVSGEETQYF.